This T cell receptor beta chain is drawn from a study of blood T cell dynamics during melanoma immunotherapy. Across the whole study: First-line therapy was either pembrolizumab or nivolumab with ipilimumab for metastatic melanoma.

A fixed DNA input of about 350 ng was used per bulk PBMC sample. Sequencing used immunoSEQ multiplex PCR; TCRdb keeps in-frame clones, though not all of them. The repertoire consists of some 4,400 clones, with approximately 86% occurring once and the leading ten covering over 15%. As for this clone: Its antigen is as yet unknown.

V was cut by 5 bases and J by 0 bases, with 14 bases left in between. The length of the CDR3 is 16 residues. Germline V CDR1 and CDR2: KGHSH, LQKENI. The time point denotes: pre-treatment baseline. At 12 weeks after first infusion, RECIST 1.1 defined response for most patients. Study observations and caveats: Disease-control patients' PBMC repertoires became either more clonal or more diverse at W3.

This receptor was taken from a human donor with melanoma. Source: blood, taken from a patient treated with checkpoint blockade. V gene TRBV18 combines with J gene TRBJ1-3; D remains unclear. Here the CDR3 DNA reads TGTGCCAGCTCAATTGCCACCCTCAGCTCTGGAAACACCATATATTTT. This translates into CASSIATLSSGNTIYF.